These T cell receptor beta chains were read from a single sample in a study of T cell changes during pregnancy in multiple sclerosis. Profiled with immunoSEQ multiplex PCR; TCRdb holds only in-frame clones, not every one. This table holds 70,000 to 85,000 clones, 92% found once. The specimen was peripheral blood, collected before pregnancy. These receptors came from a female donor with multiple sclerosis, enrolled in a pregnancy study. Each CDR3 is given with its conserved first and last residue.

J | V | CDR3
TRBJ2-5 | TRBV5-6 | CASSSWTEETQYF
TRBJ2-7 | TRBV11-3 | CASSPELTGTSGTYEQYF
TRBJ1-2 | TRBV4-2 | CASTIRPKGGDGYTF
TRBJ1-2 | TRBV15 | CATSTRREANYGYTF
TRBJ2-7 | TRBV5-4 | CASSSLAGSTYEQYF
TRBJ2-1 | TRBV25-1 | CATGLAVPSEQFF
TRBJ2-6 | TRBV29-1 | CSVTRGTGANVLTF
TRBJ1-1 | TRBV5-4 | CASSWVGPQNTEAFF
TRBJ2-2 | TRBV29-1 | CSVARTSNTGELFF
TRBJ1-2 | TRBV6-1 | CASSERGKGAGYTF
TRBJ2-7 | TRBV27 | CASSLRHPGGLKYEQYF
TRBJ1-5 | TRBV30 | CAWSVGQGNQPQHF
TRBJ2-3 | TRBV10-3 | CAIRQAGANTDTQYF
TRBJ2-3 | TRBV5-3 | CARSLTGCTDTQYF
TRBJ2-1 | TRBV9 | CASSPYPTGTSEQFF
TRBJ2-7 | TRBV29-1 | CSVAARFLDEQYF
TRBJ1-1 | TRBV5-6 | CASSLGGPVHTEAFF
TRBJ2-7 | TRBV7-6 | CASSQADRGDEQYF
TRBJ2-1 | TRBV7-9 | CASSPRWREGTNEQFF
TRBJ2-7 | TRBV9 | CASSERRSLGGLSLSEQYF
TRBJ2-7 | TRBV28 | CASRGQYEQYF
TRBJ1-4 | TRBV2 | CASSEIRQTNEKLFF
TRBJ1-1 | TRBV7-9 | CASSLERGDKTEAFF
TRBJ2-5 | TRBV9 | CASSVGTSGSETQYF